Listed below are T cell receptor beta chains from one sample, sequenced in a study of cytomegalovirus exposure and HLA in healthy donors. Sequencing was performed with immunoSEQ multiplex PCR; in TCRdb, only in-frame clones are kept and a portion is missing. The sample includes some 86,000 clones, roughly 77% of them seen just once. The sample was PBMCs. These TCRs come from a woman in her 40s in good health and CMV-seropositive. Both conserved end residues are part of each CDR3. The D gene is left open where the match is weak. The size field is filled for only some rows; it gives once, few, many or a size class.

v_call	d_call	j_call	clone_size	cdr3_aa	cdr3_nt
TRBV4-1	.	TRBJ1-5	.	CASSQGGGRDQPQHF	TGCGCCAGCAGCCAAGGGGGGGGCAGGGATCAGCCCCAGCATTTT
TRBV7-2	.	TRBJ2-7	.	CASSLEGPGLRVRREQYF	TGTGCCAGCAGCTTAGAGGGACCGGGACTCAGGGTTCGCCGCGAGCAGTACTTC
TRBV27	.	TRBJ1-1	.	CASRQTGYTEAFF	TGTGCCAGCAGACAAACAGGTTACACTGAAGCTTTCTTT
TRBV4-3	.	TRBJ2-2	.	CASRPAVGELFF	TGCGCCAGCAGGCCCGCGGTTGGGGAGCTGTTTTTT
TRBV5-6	.	TRBJ1-5	once	CASSLAGNQPQHF	TGTGCCAGCAGCTTGGCAGGGAATCAGCCCCAGCATTTT
TRBV19	.	TRBJ2-4	.	CASSRTAYKNIQYF	TGTGCCAGTAGTCGGACAGCTTACAAAAACATTCAGTACTTC
TRBV5-1	TRBD2	TRBJ2-7	.	CASRLHGAGGPYEQYF	TGCGCCAGCAGGCTGCACGGAGCGGGAGGGCCTTACGAGCAGTACTTC
TRBV7-9	.	TRBJ2-3	.	CASSVTKDTQYF	TGTGCCAGCAGCGTAACTAAGGATACGCAGTATTTT
TRBV18	TRBD1	TRBJ2-2	.	CASARDRGFGELFF	TGTGCCAGCGCCCGGGACAGGGGTTTCGGGGAGCTGTTTTTT
TRBV28	TRBD1	TRBJ1-5	.	CASSRTGVQPQHF	TGTGCCAGCAGTCGGACAGGGGTCCAGCCCCAGCATTTT
TRBV9	.	TRBJ2-7	.	CASSVGLGPYEQYF	TGTGCCAGCAGCGTAGGACTAGGCCCCTACGAGCAGTACTTC